This T cell receptor beta chain was retrieved from a study of beta chain features in type 1 diabetes. Study results and limitations: Sequencing used cDNA, and cells with high TCR expression could therefore be over-represented. Across all four CD4+ subsets, people with type 1 diabetes showed modestly shorter TCRB CDR3s.

Reverse transcribing all isolated RNA meant expressed TCRB transcripts were sequenced. Assay: immunoSEQ multiplex PCR; the TCRdb copy retains only in-frame clones and omits some. The sample contains approximately 240,000 clones, 16% of which appear only once. Averaging roughly 0.12 L, one heparinised blood draw came from each individual donor. It was via CD45RO/CCR7/CD25/CD127/CD95/CD27 that CD4+ naive, central memory, regulatory and stem cell-like memory cells were sorted. Sorting produced populations that all topped 95% purity. This clone appeared a few times. As yet, its antigen is unknown. This CDR3 comprises 13 residues. The germline gives CDR1 SGHTA, CDR2 FQGTGA. Trimming took 4 bases from V and 4 from J, leaving 10 bases between them.

This receptor was identified in a man in his thirties or forties with type 1 diabetes. Material for sequencing was naive CD4+ T cells from blood. The V and J genes are TRBV7-3 and TRBJ1-2; D gene ambiguous. The CDR3 spells CASSSDRAYGYTF. Here the CDR3 DNA reads TGTGCCAGCAGCTCAGATCGGGCCTATGGCTACACCTTC.